These 21 T cell receptor beta chains were all obtained from the same sample, sequenced in a study of PD-1 blockade in classical Hodgkin lymphoma. Produced via immunoSEQ multiplex PCR; TCRdb's table is partial and in-frame only. The table lists approximately 46,000 clones, roughly 73% of them singletons. Each patient experienced a relapse that followed autologous stem cell transplantation, and brentuximab vedotin exposure varied. The material sequenced was peripheral blood mononuclear cells (PBMCs), taken at baseline. These receptors all come from a human donor with classical Hodgkin lymphoma.

V gene TRBV5-1 combines with J gene TRBJ1-5; D unresolved. The CDR3 totals 15 residues. CDR1 is SGHRS and CDR2 is YFSETQ in the germline V gene. V dropped 0 bases and J dropped 0 bases, with 7 bases sitting between them. The CDR3 coding sequence is TGCGCCAGCAGCTTGGCAGGATATAGCAATCAGCCCCAGCATTTT. Amino acid sequence: CASSLAGYSNQPQHF.

The chain carries TRBV11-2 and TRBJ2-6; D unclear. Trimming removed 5 bases at V and 5 bases at J, with 22 bases between. The CDR3 sequence is 18 residues long. CDR1 and CDR2 from the germline V gene are SGHAT and FQNNGV. The CDR3 loop is CASSDMGKQQSRANVLTF. The CDR3 DNA is TGTGCCAGCAGCGACATGGGCAAGCAACAAAGTCGGGCCAACGTCCTGACTTTC. Full variable domain (rest looked up from reference TRBV11-2 and TRBJ2-6): EAGVAQSPRYKIIEKRQSVAFWCNPISGHATLYWYQQILGQGPKLLIQFQNNGVVDDSQLPKDRFSAERLKGVDSTLKIQPAKLEDSAVYLCASSDMGKQQSRANVLTFGAGSRLTVL.

This clone was found many times. The genes are TRBV19 and TRBJ2-2, with D maybe TRBD2 (6 bases). The ends were cut back, 6 bases at V and 6 bases at J, with 14 bases in the middle. CDR1 LNHDA and CDR2 SQIVND come from the germline V gene (reference sequence). The CDR3 is 14 amino acids. The CDR3 protein is CASRPSGGSGELFF. The CDR3 DNA reads TGTGCCAGTAGACCCTCCGGGGGTTCCGGGGAGCTGTTTTTT. Combining the CDR3 with reference TRBV19 and TRBJ2-2 gives the whole variable domain DGGITQSPKYLFRKEGQNVTLSCEQNLNHDAMYWYRQDPGQGLRLIYYSQIVNDFQKGDIAEGYSVSREKKESFPLTVTSAQKNPTAFYLCASRPSGGSGELFFGEGSRLTVL.

Points on this clone: The identical CDR3 is also encoded by other nucleotide sequences in the sample. This chain uses TRBV5-1 with TRBJ1-4, with TRBD1 as a possible D gene (5 bases). Germline V CDR1 and CDR2: SGHRS, YFSETQ. This CDR3 region has 14 residues. V was pared by 3 bases and J by 4 bases, with 10 bases between. The CDR3 here is CASSSTGINEKLFF. The CDR3 nucleotides read TGCGCCAGCAGCTCTACAGGTATTAATGAAAAACTGTTTTTT. Full variable domain (rest looked up from reference TRBV5-1 and TRBJ1-4): KAGVTQTPRYLIKTRGQQVTLSCSPISGHRSVSWYQQTPGQGLQFLFEYFSETQRNKGNFPGRFSGRQFSNSRSEMNVSTLELGDSALYLCASSSTGINEKLFFGSGTQLSVL.

This clone was observed a single time. The V and J genes are TRBV2 and TRBJ2-7; D is ambiguous. The V gene's germline CDR1 is SNHLY and CDR2 FYNNEI. CDR3 length: 14 amino acids. The V end lost 6 bases, the J end lost 6 bases, and 18 bases lay between the germline ends. As DNA, the CDR3 is TGTGCCAGCAGAGCCTCGGGCACGGTCCTCGAGCAGTACTTC. This sequence encodes CASRASGTVLEQYF. Variable domain in full (rest from reference TRBV2 and TRBJ2-7): EPEVTQTPSHQVTQMGQEVILRCVPISNHLYFYWYRQILGQKVEFLVSFYNNEISEKSEIFDDQFSVERPDGSNFTLKIRSTKLEDSAMYFCASRASGTVLEQYFGPGTRLTVT.

This chain uses TRBV9 with TRBJ1-3, with a weak D call TRBD1 (6 bases). This CDR3 is 14 amino acids long. Germline V gives CDR1 SGDLS, CDR2 YYNGEE. With 5 bases removed from V and 0 bases from J, the gap between germline ends came to 9 bases. The DNA of the CDR3 is TGTGCCAGCAGAGGACAGAGCTCTGGAAACACCATATATTTT. This encodes CASRGQSSGNTIYF.

The genes are TRBV5-1 and TRBJ2-6; D may be TRBD1 or TRBD2 (5 bases each). The CDR3 contains 14 residues. V was trimmed by 1 base and J by 12 bases, leaving 14 bases between them. Per the germline V gene, CDR1 is SGHRS and CDR2 is YFSETQ. The CDR3, as DNA: TGCGCCAGCAGCTTGAACAGGCCCGAGGGCGTCCTGACTTTC. Translating gives CASSLNRPEGVLTF.

This clone has just a few counts. The V call is TRBV6-5, the J call TRBJ2-2; D perhaps matches TRBD1 (5 bases). This CDR3 has 13 residues. Trimming removed 6 bases at V and 5 bases at J, with 10 bases between. Germline V CDR1 and CDR2: MNHEY, SVGAGI. The CDR3 DNA follows: TGTGCCAGCAGAGTTCAGGGAACCGGGGAGCTGTTTTTT. Its translation: CASRVQGTGELFF.

The chain carries TRBV13 and TRBJ1-4, with a weak D call TRBD1 (5 bases). V was shortened by 6 bases and J by 8 bases, with 16 bases between the two germline ends. This CDR3 region has 14 residues. Per germline, CDR1 PRHDT and CDR2 FYEKMQ (reference sequence). The CDR3 region is CASSSGISKEKLFF. CDR3 DNA sequence: TGTGCCAGCAGTTCAGGGATCTCGAAGGAAAAACTGTTTTTT.

The V call is TRBV2, the J call TRBJ2-2; 12 positions agree with TRBD1. The CDR3 extends over 17 amino acids. The junction had 11 bases not matched to a gene; V was cut back by 6 bases and J by 6 bases. CDR1 and CDR2 (germline): SNHLY, FYNNEI. The CDR3 reads CASSFPPGQGAPGELFF. CDR3 nucleotides: TGTGCCAGCAGCTTCCCCCCGGGACAGGGGGCTCCCGGGGAGCTGTTTTTT.

The genes are TRBV18 and TRBJ2-5; D is uncertain. The CDR3 consists of 12 residues. The germline V and J ends were trimmed by 6 bases and 3 bases, with 8 bases remaining between them. CDR1 and CDR2 (germline): KGHSH, LQKENI. CDR3 region: CASSPMKETQYF. For the CDR3, the DNA is TGTGCCAGCTCCCCCATGAAAGAGACCCAGTACTTC.

The gene calls are TRBV10-2 and TRBJ1-2; D is undetermined. The germline V and J ends were trimmed by 3 bases and 4 bases, with 9 bases remaining between them. The CDR3 has 13 amino acids. Looked up from germline, CDR1 is WSHSY and CDR2 is SAAADI. The CDR3, as DNA: TGCGCCAGCAGTGATCCGGCAAGCTATGGCTACACCTTC. Amino acids: CASSDPASYGYTF.

The chain couples TRBV2 to TRBJ1-5, with 11 bases matching TRBD1. Germline-derived CDR1 and CDR2 are SNHLY and FYNNEI. The CDR3 spans 14 residues. After removal of 7 bases from V and 7 bases from J, the junction contained 6 bases not matched to a gene. This CDR3 is CASTSGTGGQPQHF. The CDR3 DNA reads as TGTGCCAGCACCTCCGGGACAGGGGGGCAGCCCCAGCATTTT.

The CDR3: CSVEDWGGVEAFF. CDR3 nucleotide sequence: TGCAGCGTTGAAGATTGGGGCGGGGTTGAAGCTTTCTTT. The rearrangement uses TRBV29-1 and TRBJ1-1; perhaps TRBD1 as D (5 bases). Germline V lookup: CDR1 SQVTM, CDR2 ANQGSEA. V gave up 0 bases and J gave up 7 bases, with 12 bases separating them. The CDR3 extends over 13 amino acids.

The rearrangement links TRBV30 to TRBJ1-2; D might be TRBD1 (5 bases). V was trimmed by 3 bases and J by 2 bases, leaving 10 bases between them. This CDR3 contains 13 residues. The germline V gene encodes CDR1 GTSNPN and CDR2 SVGIG (reference sequence). CDR3 protein: CAWRTGVNYGYTF. The CDR3 nucleotides read TGTGCCTGGAGAACGGGGGTCAACTATGGCTACACCTTC.

The chain employs TRBV7-7 and TRBJ2-7; unclear D gene. Germline V lookup: CDR1 SSHAT, CDR2 FNYEAQ (reference sequence). With 3 bases removed from V and 0 bases from J, the gap between germline ends came to 9 bases. There are 14 residues in the CDR3. The CDR3 nucleotides are TGTGCCAGCAGCTTGGATGAAAGCTCCTACGAGCAGTACTTC. Translation: CASSLDESSYEQYF.

In nucleotides, the CDR3 is TGTGCCAGCAGCTTAGGCGACCTAGCCCGCACAGATACGCAGTATTTT. Its translation: CASSLGDLARTDTQYF. This chain connects TRBV11-3 to TRBJ2-3, with D possibly TRBD2 on 5 matching bases. From germline, CDR1 is SGHNT and CDR2 YENEEA. V lost 1 base and J 1 base, leaving 12 bases between the germline ends. The CDR3 has 16 amino acids.

The chain combines TRBV6-6 with TRBJ2-5; possible D gene TRBD2, 5 bases. This CDR3 region has 13 residues. Germline assignment: CDR1 MNHNY and CDR2 SVGAGI (reference sequence). The germline V and J ends were trimmed by 3 bases and 4 bases, with 9 bases remaining between them. The CDR3 region is CASSYGLPETQYF. The CDR3 coding sequence is TGTGCCAGCAGTTATGGACTTCCAGAGACCCAGTACTTC.

V gene TRBV19 combines with J gene TRBJ1-1, with no clear D. V was pared by 6 bases and J by 5 bases, with 10 bases between. CDR3 length: 12 residues. Per germline, CDR1 LNHDA and CDR2 SQIVND (reference sequence). The CDR3 sequence is CASSARRTEAFF. The CDR3, as DNA: TGTGCCAGTAGCGCCCGGAGGACTGAAGCTTTCTTT.

The chain employs TRBV7-9 and TRBJ1-4, with a weak D call TRBD1 (5 bases). The CDR3 is 17 amino acids. Looked up from germline, CDR1 is SEHNR and CDR2 is FQNEAQ (reference sequence). V was clipped by 11 bases and J by 0 bases, with 22 bases between them. The chain's CDR3 is CACSGADSLATNEKLFF. CDR3 coding DNA: TGTGCCTGTTCCGGGGCGGACTCCCTTGCAACTAATGAAAAACTGTTTTTT.

The chain has TRBV27 and TRBJ2-7; TRBD1 is a possible D gene (5 bases). Germline values: CDR1 MNHEY, CDR2 SMNVEV (reference sequence). The V and J ends lost 1 base and 1 base respectively, with 11 bases between them. The CDR3 runs 15 residues. The CDR3 nucleotides are TGTGCCAGCAGTTTATATGCAGGGTTGTCCTACGAGCAGTACTTC. Protein: CASSLYAGLSYEQYF.